This T cell receptor (beta chain) appears in the sequencing data of a study of OX40 agonist ivuxolimab in advanced cancers. Looking at the study overall: Three partial responders included one hepatocellular carcinoma patient and two cutaneous melanoma patients. Whole-study results and caveats: The investigators did not determine what antigen specificity the expanded peripheral T cells had. Near-lowest levels of clonal expansion characterized partial responders at 0.1-3.0 mg/kg. By week 6 at 0.1 to 3.0 mg/kg, blood CD4+ and CD8+ T cells had expanded clonally.

The CDR3 has 13 residues. Germline assignment: CDR1 SEHNR and CDR2 FQNEAQ (reference sequence). The V gene lost 3 bases and the J gene lost 3 bases, with 9 bases spanning the gap. With respect to this clone: Its antigen is undetermined.

Method: immunoSEQ multiplex PCR; TCRdb's copy keeps in-frame clones and lacks some. The data hold 90,000 to 100,000 clones, with approximately 91% observed a single time. The source is an adult with an advanced solid tumor such as melanoma, head and neck, liver or kidney cancer. The source material was CD4+ or CD8+ T cells sorted from blood, sampled in a trial of the OX40 agonist ivuxolimab. The V gene is TRBV7-9, the J gene TRBJ2-7; D ambiguous. The CDR3 loop is CASSLGPYYEQYF. CDR3 in DNA: TGTGCCAGCAGCTTGGGCCCTTACTACGAGCAGTACTTC.